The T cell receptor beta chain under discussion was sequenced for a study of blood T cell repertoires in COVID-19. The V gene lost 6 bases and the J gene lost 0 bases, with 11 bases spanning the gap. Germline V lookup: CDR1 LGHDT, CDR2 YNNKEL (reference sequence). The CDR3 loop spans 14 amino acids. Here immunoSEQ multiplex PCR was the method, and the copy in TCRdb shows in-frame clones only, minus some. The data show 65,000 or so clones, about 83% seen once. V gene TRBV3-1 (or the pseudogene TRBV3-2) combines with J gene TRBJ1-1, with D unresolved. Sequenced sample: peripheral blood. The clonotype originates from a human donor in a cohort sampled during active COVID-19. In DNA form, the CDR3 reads TGTGCCAGCAGTCACAGCCTTTTGAACACTGAAGCTTTCTTT. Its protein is CASSHSLLNTEAFF.